This paragraph reports one T cell receptor beta chain. The antigen remains unidentified. The authors extracted RNA and reverse transcribed it into cDNA as the sequencing template. Profiled with immunoSEQ multiplex PCR; TCRdb holds only in-frame clones, not every one. Here the sample spans under 200,000 clones, roughly 60% being singletons. These data originate in a study of CD8+ T cells in alopecia areata. Findings and limits, study-wide: Whereas mice showed it more clearly, TCR sharing across patients was murkier, possibly because of HLA. Treatment with tofacitinib significantly lowered scalp clonality and reduced expanded CD8+ clones among the top 100. Only one nonresponder was present, which leaves the link between baseline CD8+ expansion and response uncertain.

As to treatment: oral pan-JAK inhibitor, 5-10 mg twice daily. Patients with alopecia areata provided lesional scalp punch biopsies as well as peripheral blood. Germline V gives CDR1 SNHLY, CDR2 FYNNEI. This CDR3 is 16 amino acids long. Trimming cost V 4 bases and J 4 bases; bases outside gene matches: 5. This chain joins TRBV2 and TRBJ2-2; 11 bases agree with TRBD1. Sequenced material: CD4+ T cells sorted from blood, taken at week 24, from a patient treated with tofacitinib. The receptor's source is a human donor with alopecia areata. CDR3 residues: CASSVSGTGGTGELFF. For the CDR3, the DNA is TGTGCCAGCAGTGTTTCCGGGACAGGGGGCACCGGGGAGCTGTTTTTT.